A single sample gave rise to the 32 T cell receptor beta chains below, sequenced in a study of T cells in Graves' hyperthyroidism and ophthalmopathy. What was amplified from RNA transcripts were TCR beta CDR3 regions. First-round RT-PCR targeting the TCR CDR3 was performed with the HTBI primer set. One entry per CDR3 protein results from TCRdb running MiXCR on the multiplex PCR reads. The sample holds around 370,000 distinct CDR3 sequences, about 18% seen once. Sequencing was performed on blood. All receptors come from a man aged 18-30 years with Graves' ophthalmopathy.

The table lists this clonotype with many counts. The chain has TRBV7-9 and TRBJ2-7; 12 bases line up with TRBD1. CDR1 and CDR2 from the germline V gene are SEHNR and FQNEAQ (reference sequence). The CDR3 runs to 15 residues. The V segment lost 5 bases and the J segment 5 bases; nucleotides outside the gene matches: 7. CDR3: CASSPGQGAFHEQYF. In DNA, the CDR3 is TGTGCCAGCAGCCCGGGACAGGGGGCGTTCCACGAGCAGTACTTC.

This clonotype was detected ten times or more. This chain connects TRBV20-1 to TRBJ1-4; D ambiguous. Looked up from germline, CDR1 is DFQATT and CDR2 is SNEGSKA (reference sequence). The CDR3 sequence is 14 residues long. The V gene lost 5 bases and the J gene lost 7 bases, with 17 bases spanning the gap. CDR3 sequence reads: CSAASAGEGEKLFF. CDR3 bases: TGCAGTGCTGCTTCGGCGGGAGAGGGTGAAAAACTGTTTTTT.

This sequence joins TRBV14 and TRBJ1-2; the match to TRBD1 covers 7 bases. Per germline, CDR1 SGHDN and CDR2 FVKESK. The CDR3 contains 17 residues. The J segment lost 2 bases and the V segment lost 4 bases, leaving 13 bases of the junction unmatched. CDR3 loop: CASSLRSSGTANYGYTF. The CDR3 nucleotides read TGTGCCAGCAGCCTAAGATCGTCCGGGACAGCGAACTATGGCTACACCTTC.

V is TRBV2 and J is TRBJ2-3, with a tentative D call TRBD2 (5 bases). V was pared by 4 bases and J by 5 bases, with 7 bases between. This CDR3 is built from 12 residues. Germline lookup yields CDR1 SNHLY and CDR2 FYNNEI. The CDR3 sequence is CASSAEGDTQYF. CDR3 coding DNA: TGTGCCAGCAGTGCTGAGGGAGATACGCAGTATTTT.

Notes on this clonotype: A read error may be the cause here, since a much bigger clone is one base away. This chain uses TRBV28 with TRBJ1-5; D might be TRBD1 (6 bases). The CDR3 runs to 14 residues. Germline CDR1 and CDR2: MDHEN and SYDVKM. CDR3 DNA sequence: TGTGCCAGCAATCCGGGGGGGGGCAATCAGCCCAAGCATTTT. Residues: CASNPGGGNQPKHF.

This clonotype was detected only a few times. The V gene is TRBV7-9, the J gene TRBJ2-2, with unresolved D. The CDR3 sequence is 14 residues long. The germline gives CDR1 SEHNR, CDR2 FQNEAQ (reference sequence). Trimming left V 1 base short and J 2 bases short, with 5 bases between. The CDR3 nucleotides are TGTGCCAGCAGCTTAGTAGATAACACCGGGGAGCTGTTTTTT. This gives the protein CASSLVDNTGELFF.

The genes are TRBV12-3 or TRBV12-4 and TRBJ2-3, with 7 bases lining up with TRBD2. The length of the CDR3 is 16 residues. After removal of 6 bases from V and 3 bases from J, the junction contained 12 bases not matched to a gene. The CDR3 region is CASSSRAGVITDTQYF. Written as DNA, the CDR3 is TGTGCCAGCAGCTCAAGGGCGGGGGTCATAACAGATACGCAGTATTTT.

This clonotype was recorded many times. The CDR3 protein is CASSLVFSSGGAGETDTQYF. The CDR3 nucleotides are TGTGCCAGCAGTTTAGTATTCAGTAGCGGGGGGGCAGGTGAAACAGATACGCAGTATTTT. The gene calls are TRBV28 and TRBJ2-3, with 11 bases matching TRBD2. Losses at the gene ends were 2 bases for V and 3 bases for J; bases not matched to a gene: 16. The CDR3 length is 20 residues. Germline V gene lookup returns CDR1 MDHEN and CDR2 SYDVKM.

This clonotype was seen many times. V and J are TRBV6-1 and TRBJ1-1; 7 nucleotides line up with TRBD1. The J segment lost 4 bases and the V segment lost 7 bases, leaving 12 bases of the junction unmatched. The V gene's germline CDR1 is MNHNS and CDR2 SASEGT. The CDR3 covers 15 residues. Written as DNA, the CDR3 is TGTGCCAGCAACACAGGGGAAGCGATGACCACTGAAGCTTTCTTT. Encoded protein: CASNTGEAMTTEAFF.

This clonotype was detected only a few times. The rearrangement links TRBV12-3 or TRBV12-4 to TRBJ2-2; D may be TRBD2 (6 bases). Trimming cost V 3 bases and J 3 bases, with 17 bases left between them. The CDR3 loop spans 17 amino acids. The CDR3 reads CASSFYTWDLDTGELFF. CDR3 DNA sequence: TGTGCCAGCAGTTTCTATACGTGGGACTTAGACACCGGGGAGCTGTTTTTT.

The rearrangement uses TRBV12-3 or TRBV12-4 and TRBJ2-5; 8 positions agree with TRBD1. V shed 5 bases and J 4 bases; nucleotides not matched to a gene: 6. This CDR3 is 14 amino acids long. The CDR3 bases are TGTGCCAGCAGTAGGACAGGGCGGCGAGAGACCCAGTACTTC. It is translated as CASSRTGRRETQYF.

This clonotype has just a few counts. The chain joins TRBV10-1 to TRBJ2-3; either TRBD1 or TRBD2 may fit D (5 bases each). Germline loops: CDR1 WNHNN, CDR2 SYGVQD (reference sequence). With 10 bases removed from V and 4 bases from J, the gap between germline ends came to 12 bases. CDR3 length: 12 residues. This CDR3 is CATSPGPDTQYF. CDR3 sequence (DNA): TGCGCCACATCTCCGGGGCCAGATACGCAGTATTTT.

The genes are TRBV5-1 and TRBJ1-3; D not certain. This CDR3 spans 15 amino acids. The V and J ends lost 4 bases and 0 bases respectively, with 11 bases between them. CDR1 SGHRS and CDR2 YFSETQ come from the germline V gene. DNA for the CDR3: TGCGCCAGCAGCGTGGGTCCGCTCTCTGGAAACACCATATATTTT. It yields the protein CASSVGPLSGNTIYF.

This clonotype was found many times. This chain links TRBV28 with TRBJ2-7, with D maybe TRBD1 (6 bases). The CDR3 is 14 residues long. Trimming pared 10 bases from V and 0 bases from J, leaving 16 bases between. CDR1 is MDHEN, CDR2 SYDVKM, per germline. The CDR3 reads CATEGDGGSYEQYF. The CDR3 DNA reads TGTGCCACAGAGGGGGATGGGGGCTCCTACGAGCAGTACTTC.

This clonotype came up many times. This CDR3 reads CASRQSGGAGDEQFF. Written as DNA, the CDR3 is TGCGCCAGCAGGCAAAGCGGGGGAGCTGGGGATGAGCAGTTCTTC. The chain combines TRBV5-1 with TRBJ2-1; 8 bases match TRBD2. Germline V lookup: CDR1 SGHRS, CDR2 YFSETQ. This CDR3 spans 15 amino acids. Germline trimming cut 5 bases from V and 8 bases from J; bases unmatched to any gene: 12. The variable domain in full, completed from reference TRBV5-1 and TRBJ2-1, reads KAGVTQTPRYLIKTRGQQVTLSCSPISGHRSVSWYQQTPGQGLQFLFEYFSETQRNKGNFPGRFSGRQFSNSRSEMNVSTLELGDSALYLCASRQSGGAGDEQFFGPGTRLTVL.

This clonotype was seen at least ten times. The chain is built from TRBV2 and TRBJ1-5; no clear D. Trimming took off 7 bases at V and 4 bases at J, with 11 bases between the two ends. This CDR3 comprises 13 residues. Germline CDR1 SNHLY, CDR2 FYNNEI. The CDR3 is CASKLGGNQPQHF. Written as DNA, the CDR3 is TGTGCCAGCAAACTGGGCGGGAATCAGCCCCAGCATTTT.

This clonotype showed up many times. This chain joins TRBV11-3 and TRBJ2-1, with 11 positions matching TRBD2. Trimming took 5 bases from V and 5 from J; bases not matched to a gene: 5. The CDR3 length is 15 residues. The germline gives CDR1 SGHNT, CDR2 YENEEA. CDR3 residues: CASSLSGGADNEQFF. CDR3 DNA: TGTGCCAGCAGCCTTAGCGGGGGGGCCGACAATGAGCAGTTCTTC.

V and J are TRBV4-1 and TRBJ2-7; 7 bases are shared with TRBD2. The CDR3 runs to 17 residues. Germline V gene sequence: CDR1 MGHRA, CDR2 YSYEKL. V lost 0 bases, J lost 0 bases, and 8 bases stayed unmatched. CDR3 bases: TGCGCCAGCAGCCAAGATTGGGGGGGGGAGTACTCCTACGAGCAGTACTTC. Residues: CASSQDWGGEYSYEQYF.

This clonotype was counted a single time. The chain combines TRBV28 with TRBJ2-1, with 9 nucleotides matching TRBD1. Germline lookup yields CDR1 MDHEN and CDR2 SYDVKM. The J segment lost 7 bases and the V segment lost 5 bases, leaving 9 bases of the junction unmatched. The CDR3 is 15 residues long. The chain's CDR3 is CASSRPGTGKNEQFF. For the CDR3, the DNA is TGTGCCAGCAGTCGCCCCGGGACAGGGAAAAATGAGCAGTTCTTC.

This clonotype was found many times. The chain carries TRBV5-1 and TRBJ2-7, with 9 bases aligning to TRBD1. V shed 4 bases and J 4 bases; nucleotides not matched to a gene: 6. The CDR3 runs to 14 residues. Germline CDR1 is SGHRS and CDR2 is YFSETQ. The CDR3 DNA reads as TGCGCCAGCAGCGTTGGGGACAGGGCTTACGAGCAGTACTTC. This translates into CASSVGDRAYEQYF.

This clonotype was found a few times. The rearrangement links TRBV20-1 to TRBJ1-2; TRBD1 is a possible D gene (5 bases). Germline values: CDR1 DFQATT, CDR2 SNEGSKA (reference sequence). The CDR3 sequence is 15 residues long. V was shortened by 0 bases and J by 1 base, with 12 bases between the two germline ends. The CDR3, as DNA: TGCAGTGCTAGAGATCGGGGGTACCTTAACTATGGCTACACCTTC. Its protein is CSARDRGYLNYGYTF.

At least ten counts were recorded for this clonotype. The chain joins TRBV6-2 or TRBV6-3 to TRBJ2-5; 13 bases align to TRBD2. With 7 bases clipped from V and 0 bases from J, the junction kept 14 bases outside the gene matches. Germline CDR1 reads MNHEY; CDR2 reads SVGEGT. The CDR3 length is 19 residues. The CDR3 loop reads CASIAPPGLAGRNQETQYF. The DNA for the CDR3 is TGTGCCAGCATCGCACCTCCGGGACTAGCGGGGCGAAACCAAGAGACCCAGTACTTC.

Many counts were recorded for this clonotype. The rearrangement uses TRBV5-1 and TRBJ1-1; D gene unclear. Germline V lookup: CDR1 SGHRS, CDR2 YFSETQ. The ends were cut back, 6 bases at V and 3 bases at J, with 12 bases in the middle. The CDR3 consists of 13 residues. The chain's CDR3 is CASTDGMYTEAFF. DNA of the CDR3: TGCGCCAGCACCGATGGTATGTACACTGAAGCTTTCTTT. The whole variable domain, remainder taken from reference TRBV5-1 and TRBJ1-1, is KAGVTQTPRYLIKTRGQQVTLSCSPISGHRSVSWYQQTPGQGLQFLFEYFSETQRNKGNFPGRFSGRQFSNSRSEMNVSTLELGDSALYLCASTDGMYTEAFFGQGTRLTVV.

This clonotype came up a few times. The V and J genes are TRBV29-1 and TRBJ1-2; 7 bases are shared with TRBD1. The length of the CDR3 is 15 residues. The germline V gene encodes CDR1 SQVTM and CDR2 ANQGSEA. V dropped 6 bases and J dropped 8; count of bases not matched to a gene: 18. The CDR3 sequence: CSVTPRTGQAGGYTF. As DNA, the CDR3 is TGCAGCGTAACCCCCCGGACCGGACAGGCCGGGGGCTACACCTTC.

This clonotype appeared many times. The chain combines TRBV12-3 or TRBV12-4 with TRBJ2-2, with D tentatively TRBD1 (5 bases). The CDR3 sequence is 14 residues long. The germline V and J ends were trimmed by 6 bases and 1 base, with 9 bases remaining between them. The CDR3 nucleotides are TGTGCCAGCAGACTAACAGGGAACACCGGGGAGCTGTTTTTT. Its protein is CASRLTGNTGELFF.

This clonotype was counted many times. The J gene is TRBJ1-2, the V gene TRBV7-6; D is uncertain. V dropped 1 base and J dropped 1 base, with 4 bases sitting between them. There are 13 residues in the CDR3. Germline V gene sequence: CDR1 SGHVS, CDR2 FNYEAQ. DNA of the CDR3: TGTGCCAGCAGCTTAGACAGTAACTATGGCTACACCTTC. This codes for CASSLDSNYGYTF.

This clonotype was seen ten or more times. The V and J genes are TRBV12-3 or TRBV12-4 and TRBJ2-5; D remains unclear. Deletions cut 5 bases from V and 1 base from J, with 5 bases between. The length of the CDR3 is 12 residues. CDR3 residues: CASSMSQETQYF. CDR3 sequence (DNA): TGTGCCAGCAGTATGAGCCAAGAGACCCAGTACTTC.

This chain uses TRBV5-1 with TRBJ2-3, with a possible D match to TRBD1 (5 bases). V shed 0 bases and J shed 7 bases, with 18 bases lying between them. The CDR3 extends over 16 amino acids. CDR1 is SGHRS and CDR2 is YFSETQ in the germline V gene. CDR3 residues: CASSLALGGAENTQYF. As DNA, the CDR3 is TGCGCCAGCAGCTTGGCCTTGGGTGGGGCCGAGAATACGCAGTATTTT.

This clonotype showed up just a few times. In DNA form, the CDR3 reads TGCAGTGCTAGCATCGGGGGGAGCAATCAGCCCCAGCATTTT. This codes for CSASIGGSNQPQHF. The gene calls are TRBV20-1 and TRBJ1-5; a weak D match, TRBD1 (5 bases). This CDR3 is built from 14 residues. Trimming removed 3 bases at V and 1 base at J, with 10 bases between. Germline lookup yields CDR1 DFQATT and CDR2 SNEGSKA (reference sequence).

The CDR3 bases are TGTGCCAGTAATCACAGGGTGTTGGATGGCTACACCTTC. Amino acids: CASNHRVLDGYTF. The chain links TRBV19 to TRBJ1-2; D may be TRBD1 (6 bases). V lost 7 bases and J 6 bases, leaving 15 bases between the germline ends. There are 13 residues in the CDR3. Germline V gene lookup returns CDR1 LNHDA and CDR2 SQIVND (reference sequence).

This clonotype was picked up a small number of times. The chain recombines TRBV4-1 with TRBJ1-6, with a weak D call TRBD1 (5 bases). The CDR3 runs to 13 residues. Trimming shortened V by 4 bases and J by 8 bases, and 9 bases separated the two germline ends. In germline, CDR1 is MGHRA, CDR2 YSYEKL. CDR3 nucleotides: TGCGCCAGCAGCCCCGTCAGGGATTCACCCCTCCACTTT. Translating gives CASSPVRDSPLHF.

This clonotype has ten or more counts. The chain employs TRBV11-2 and TRBJ1-1; possible D gene TRBD1, 5 bases. Germline assignment: CDR1 SGHAT and CDR2 FQNNGV. Deletions cut 5 bases from V and 0 bases from J, with 13 bases between. This CDR3 contains 15 residues. CDR3 region: CASSRTRDMNTEAFF. The DNA for the CDR3 is TGTGCCAGCAGCCGAACCAGGGATATGAACACTGAAGCTTTCTTT. Full variable domain (rest looked up from reference TRBV11-2 and TRBJ1-1): EAGVAQSPRYKIIEKRQSVAFWCNPISGHATLYWYQQILGQGPKLLIQFQNNGVVDDSQLPKDRFSAERLKGVDSTLKIQPAKLEDSAVYLCASSRTRDMNTEAFFGQGTRLTVV.